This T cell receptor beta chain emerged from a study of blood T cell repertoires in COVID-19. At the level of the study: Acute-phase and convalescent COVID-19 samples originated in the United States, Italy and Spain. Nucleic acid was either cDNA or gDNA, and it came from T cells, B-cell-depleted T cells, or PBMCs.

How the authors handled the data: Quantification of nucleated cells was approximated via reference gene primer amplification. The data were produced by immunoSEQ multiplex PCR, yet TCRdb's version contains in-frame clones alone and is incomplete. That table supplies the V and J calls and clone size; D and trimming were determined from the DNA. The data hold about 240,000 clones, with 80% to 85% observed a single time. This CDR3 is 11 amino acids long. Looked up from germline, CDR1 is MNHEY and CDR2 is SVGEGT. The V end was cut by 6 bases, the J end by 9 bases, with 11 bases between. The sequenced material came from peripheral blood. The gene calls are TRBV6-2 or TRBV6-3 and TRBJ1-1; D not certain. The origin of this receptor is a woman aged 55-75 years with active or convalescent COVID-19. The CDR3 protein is CASSREGKAFF. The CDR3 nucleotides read TGTGCCAGCAGCCGGGAGGGCAAAGCTTTCTTT.